This TCR beta chain appears in the sequencing data of a study of cytomegalovirus exposure and HLA in healthy donors. Study conclusions and caveats: Cytomegalovirus-associated TCR beta chains were listed, numbering 164. Being indistinguishable, some V segments were excluded, TRBV6-2 and TRBV6-3 among them.

The study ran its PCR with 60 Vbeta and 13 Jbeta primers. This table comes from immunoSEQ multiplex PCR, and its TCRdb copy is limited to in-frame clones, with some not included. There are fewer than 60,000 clones in the sample; about 80% occur only once, and about 3.3% lies in the top ten. Regarding this clone: Its matching antigen is unknown.

The CDR3 is 12 amino acids. The V end was cut by 6 bases, the J end by 6 bases, with 11 bases between. The germline CDR1 and CDR2 sequences are MGHDK and SYGVNS. The gene calls are TRBV25-1 and TRBJ1-1; no reliable D call. This TCR came from a woman between 40 and 50 years old in good health and CMV-seropositive. Material for sequencing was PBMCs. CDR3 residues: CASSRTYSEAFF. CDR3 coding DNA: TGTGCCAGCAGCCGGACTTATTCTGAAGCTTTCTTT.